This T cell receptor (beta chain) was sequenced during a study of blood T cells in healthy people across ages. Study results and limitations: PBMC samples, being unsorted, prevented any conclusive comparison of naive and antigen-experienced cells.

A second PCR, run for about 7 to 11 cycles, used a sample-barcoded 5' primer plus a J-beta primer mix. From the 5' RACE reads, TCRdb called clonotypes with MiXCR, one entry per CDR3 protein. The sample holds hundreds of thousands of distinct CDR3 sequences, less than 60% seen once. For this clonotype: Its antigen is not known.

The CDR3 has 13 amino acids. Trimming left V 7 bases short and J 4 bases short, with 13 bases between. Per the germline V gene, CDR1 is LGHDT and CDR2 is YNNKEL (reference sequence). The V call is TRBV3-1, the J call TRBJ1-1, with D possibly being TRBD1 (6 bases). Sequenced: blood. The origin of this receptor is a man at least 80 years old in good health. The CDR3 DNA is TGTGCCAGCATGCTGGGGGCGGGCACTGAAGCTTTCTTT. This encodes CASMLGAGTEAFF.